A selection of T cell receptor beta chains follows, all from one sample in a study of cytomegalovirus exposure and HLA in healthy donors. Sequencing used immunoSEQ multiplex PCR; TCRdb keeps in-frame clones, though not all of them. This sample carries 30,000 to 40,000 clones, roughly 93% of them seen once, and the ten largest clones take about 3.5%. Specimen: PBMCs. The receptors stem from a man younger than 35 in good health and CMV-seronegative. CDR3s include the opening cysteine and the closing phenylalanine or tryptophan. The D gene is left open where the match is weak. Size tells how often a clone was seen (once, few, many) or the class of an expanded clone, and some rows leave it out.

d_gene,j_gene,abundance,v_gene,CDR3aa,CDR3nt
-,TRBJ2-2,-,TRBV12-2,CASRSTGTGELFF,TGTGCAAGTCGCTCAACAGGGACCGGGGAGCTGTTTTTT
TRBD2,TRBJ2-4,-,TRBV19,CASSIGLAGDIGTKNIQYF,TGTGCCAGTAGTATAGGGCTAGCGGGAGATATAGGGACCAAAAACATTCAGTACTTC
TRBD2,TRBJ2-7,-,TRBV6-5,CASSTSGSSYEQYF,TGTGCCAGCAGCACTAGCGGAAGCTCCTACGAGCAGTACTTC
-,TRBJ2-7,-,TRBV5-1,CASSLPSSYEQYF,TGCGCCAGCAGCTTGCCTAGCTCTTACGAGCAGTACTTC
-,TRBJ1-1,-,TRBV29-1,CSASRAEAFF,TGCAGCGCGTCCAGGGCGGAAGCTTTCTTT
TRBD2,TRBJ2-2,-,TRBV27,CASARLAPTNTGELFF,TGTGCCAGCGCGAGACTAGCCCCCACGAACACCGGGGAGCTGTTTTTT
-,TRBJ2-3,few,TRBV6-6,CASSYSISGTQYF,TGTGCCAGCAGTTACTCGATCAGCGGAACGCAGTATTTT
-,TRBJ2-5,-,TRBV27,CASSLGPGRGMETQYF,TGTGCCAGCAGTTTAGGTCCGGGCAGGGGAATGGAGACCCAGTACTTC
TRBD2,TRBJ2-5,-,TRBV7-7,CASSRLAGGGVETQYF,TGTGCTAGCAGCCGCCTAGCGGGAGGGGGCGTGGAGACCCAGTACTTC
-,TRBJ1-2,-,TRBV7-9,CASSSFTAGRNGYTF,TGTGCCAGCAGCAGCTTCACGGCAGGGAGGAATGGCTACACCTTC
-,TRBJ2-3,-,TRBV5-8,CASNLAAATFSTDTQYF,TGTGCCAGCAACTTGGCCGCCGCTACCTTTAGCACAGATACGCAGTATTTT
-,TRBJ1-1,-,TRBV19,CASGGDIEAFF,TGTGCCAGTGGGGGGGACATTGAAGCTTTCTTT
TRBD2,TRBJ2-3,-,TRBV7-2,CASSPGLAGGRHTQYF,TGTGCCAGCAGCCCTGGACTAGCGGGAGGGCGGCATACGCAGTATTTT
TRBD2,TRBJ2-7,-,TRBV7-8,CASSLTSGGDSSYEQYF,TGTGCCAGCAGCCTAACTAGCGGGGGAGATAGCTCCTACGAGCAGTACTTC
TRBD2,TRBJ2-1,-,TRBV28,CASSVISGRSSYNEQFF,TGTGCCAGCAGTGTAATTAGCGGGAGGAGCTCCTACAATGAGCAGTTCTTC
TRBD1,TRBJ2-7,-,TRBV28,CASSNGGGQGTYEQYF,TGTGCCAGCAGCAATGGGGGGGGACAGGGTACCTACGAGCAGTACTTC
-,TRBJ1-2,-,TRBV7-9,CASSSYRDYTF,TGTGCCAGCAGCTCGTACAGGGACTACACCTTC
TRBD1,TRBJ2-1,-,TRBV19,CASSTMTGPYNEQFF,TGTGCCAGTAGTACCATGACAGGGCCCTACAATGAGCAGTTCTTC
-,TRBJ1-2,-,TRBV5-1,CASSLGHTNYGYTF,TGCGCCAGCAGCTTGGGACACACGAACTATGGCTACACCTTC
TRBD1,TRBJ2-7,-,TRBV7-9,CASSPEGALSYEQYF,TGTGCCAGCAGTCCCGAGGGGGCTTTATCCTACGAGCAGTACTTC
TRBD1,TRBJ1-2,-,TRBV25-1,CASREQGAYYGYTF,TGTGCCAGCAGGGAGCAGGGGGCTTACTATGGCTACACCTTC
-,TRBJ2-7,-,TRBV7-9,CASSLSGQSYEQYF,TGTGCCAGCAGCTTAAGCGGACAGAGCTACGAGCAGTACTTC
TRBD2,TRBJ2-5,-,TRBV5-1,CASSSGLAGVETQYF,TGCGCCAGCAGCTCGGGACTAGCGGGAGTAGAGACCCAGTACTTC
TRBD1,TRBJ2-5,-,TRBV2,CASRLGQPKETQYF,TGTGCCAGCAGGCTGGGACAGCCAAAAGAGACCCAGTACTTC
TRBD1,TRBJ1-1,-,TRBV7-2,CASSLGQEGEAFF,TGTGCCAGCAGCTTGGGACAGGAGGGAGAAGCTTTCTTT
-,TRBJ1-6,-,TRBV27,CASTGGGSARSPLHF,TGTGCCAGCACCGGCGGGGGGTCCGCCCGCTCACCCCTCCACTTT
TRBD1,TRBJ1-2,-,TRBV28,CASSFGTGGRYGYTF,TGTGCCAGCAGTTTTGGGACAGGGGGGCGTTATGGCTACACCTTC
-,TRBJ2-1,-,TRBV7-2,CASSLEVGGYNEQFF,TGTGCCAGCAGCTTAGAAGTGGGCGGGTACAATGAGCAGTTCTTC